One sample yielded the 9 T cell receptor beta chains listed below, sequenced in a study of early T cells in non-severe SARS-CoV-2 infection. MiXCR, run by TCRdb on the 5' RACE reads, gives a single entry per CDR3 protein. The data show 95,000 to 110,000 distinct CDR3 sequences, 11% seen once. Sequencing was performed on whole blood. Receptors originate from an adult who was a healthcare worker with PCR-confirmed SARS-CoV-2 infection or an uninfected control (not recorded which).

V gene TRBV29-1 combines with J gene TRBJ1-1; maybe TRBD1 (6 bases). The CDR3 extends over 12 amino acids. Trimming left V 7 bases short and J 2 bases short, with 11 bases between. Germline V lookup: CDR1 SQVTM, CDR2 ANQGSEA. CDR3 in amino acids: CSARDTNTEAFF. The CDR3 DNA follows: TGCAGCGCCAGGGACACAAACACTGAAGCTTTCTTT.

In its sample, this clonotype was seen many times. V and J are TRBV20-1 and TRBJ2-7; 7 bases match TRBD2. CDR3 length equals 13 residues. The junction had 1 base not matched to a gene; V was cut back by 2 bases and J by 0 bases. Germline V lookup: CDR1 DFQATT, CDR2 SNEGSKA (reference sequence). The CDR3 nucleotides are TGCAGTGCTAGACTAGCGGCCTCCTACGAGCAGTACTTC. Its translation: CSARLAASYEQYF.

In its sample, this clonotype was seen many times. This chain joins TRBV7-8 and TRBJ1-5; D possibly corresponds to TRBD1 (5 bases). The V gene's germline CDR1 is SGHVS and CDR2 FQNEAQ. V lost 2 bases to trimming and J lost 6 bases, with 17 bases between them. The CDR3 loop spans 16 amino acids. CDR3 protein: CASSLWGFWGRQPQHF. The CDR3 coding sequence is TGTGCCAGCAGCTTATGGGGGTTTTGGGGCCGTCAGCCCCAGCATTTT.

This clonotype has ten or more counts. The genes are TRBV2 and TRBJ2-5, with 8 nucleotides matching TRBD1. Germline V gene lookup returns CDR1 SNHLY and CDR2 FYNNEI. The CDR3 covers 13 residues. V lost 3 bases and J lost 5; bases outside the gene matches: 2. CDR3 in DNA: TGTGCCAGCAGTGAGGACAGGGTGGAGACCCAGTACTTC. It yields the protein CASSEDRVETQYF.

With regard to this clonotype: A much bigger clone sits one base away, suggesting this may be a read error. The CDR3 protein is CASSLGASYEQYF. CDR3 sequence (DNA): TGTGCCAGCAGCTTAGGGGCCTCCTACGAGCAGTACTTC. This chain connects TRBV7-7 to TRBJ2-7; D is uncertain. There are 13 residues in the CDR3. Germline V gene sequence: CDR1 SSHAT, CDR2 FNYEAQ (reference sequence). Deletions cut 1 base from V and 0 bases from J, with 4 bases between.

Points on this clonotype: This may come from a read error, since a much larger clone is one base off. The chain combines TRBV12-3 or TRBV12-4 with TRBJ1-4; D uncertain. This CDR3 region has 12 residues. CDR3 sequence (DNA): TGTGCCAGCAGTCTCCGGGGAGAAAAACCGTTTTTT. Its translation: CASSLRGEKPFF.

This clonotype has just a few counts. CDR3 bases: TGTGCCAGCAGTGAAGAGACCCCAGATACGCAGTATTTT. Translation: CASSEETPDTQYF. V and J are TRBV6-1 and TRBJ2-3, with D unresolved. The V end lost 1 base, the J end lost 4 bases, and 6 bases lay between the germline ends. Germline V gene data show CDR1 as MNHNS and CDR2 as SASEGT. The length of the CDR3 is 13 residues.

This clonotype was counted a few times. V usage is TRBV12-3 or TRBV12-4 and J usage is TRBJ2-7; TRBD1 or TRBD2 may be the D gene (5 bases each). Trimming cost V 3 bases and J 0 bases, with 9 bases left between them. CDR3 length: 14 residues. The CDR3 nucleotides are TGTGCCAGCAGTTTCGGGACGGTCTCCTACGAGCAGTACTTC. As protein: CASSFGTVSYEQYF.

This clonotype appeared many times. CDR3 coding DNA: TGTGCCAGCAGCTTTCCCTCAGAGGGACTAGCGGGTCCTACCTCCTACAATGAGCAGTTCTTC. Translated, it gives CASSFPSEGLAGPTSYNEQFF. V gene TRBV7-9 combines with J gene TRBJ2-1; 12 bases align to TRBD2. This CDR3 region has 21 residues. V was clipped by 3 bases and J by 0 bases; unmatched bases: 15. Germline loops: CDR1 SEHNR, CDR2 FQNEAQ (reference sequence).